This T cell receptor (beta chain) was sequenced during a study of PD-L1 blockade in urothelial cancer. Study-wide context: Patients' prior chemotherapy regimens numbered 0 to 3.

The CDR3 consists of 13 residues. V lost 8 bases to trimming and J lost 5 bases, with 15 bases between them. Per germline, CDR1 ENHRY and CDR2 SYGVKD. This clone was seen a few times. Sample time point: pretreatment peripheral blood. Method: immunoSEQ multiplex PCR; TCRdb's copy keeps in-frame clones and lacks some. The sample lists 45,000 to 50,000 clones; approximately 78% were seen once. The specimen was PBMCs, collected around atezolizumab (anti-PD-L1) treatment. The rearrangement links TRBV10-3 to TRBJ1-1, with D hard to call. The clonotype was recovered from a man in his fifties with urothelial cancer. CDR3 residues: CAIHDRPGTEAFF. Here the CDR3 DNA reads TGTGCCATCCACGACCGTCCGGGGACTGAAGCTTTCTTT.